The present entry profiles one TCR beta chain with its context. Antigen: not known. TCRdb used MiXCR to reprocess the 5' RACE reads, holding one entry per CDR3 protein. The sample holds approximately 300,000 distinct CDR3 sequences; around 8% are singletons and the top ten take roughly 14%. The data derive from a study of CD8 T cells in ankylosing spondylitis. Study-wide points: What seemed typical of ankylosing spondylitis blood was a TCR beta motif built from about 8 highly homologous variants.

V was shortened by 8 bases and J by 2 bases, with 16 bases between the two germline ends. Germline V gene sequence: CDR1 MGHRA, CDR2 YSYEKL. The CDR3 has 14 residues. The sequenced sample consisted of blood, either unsorted or a sorted T cell fraction (not recorded which). The sequence was collected from a male donor with ankylosing spondylitis. The chain links TRBV4-1 to TRBJ2-7; D may be TRBD2 (6 bases). This CDR3 reads CASHLWRGPYEQYF. As DNA, the CDR3 is TGCGCCAGCCACTTATGGCGGGGACCCTACGAGCAGTACTTC.